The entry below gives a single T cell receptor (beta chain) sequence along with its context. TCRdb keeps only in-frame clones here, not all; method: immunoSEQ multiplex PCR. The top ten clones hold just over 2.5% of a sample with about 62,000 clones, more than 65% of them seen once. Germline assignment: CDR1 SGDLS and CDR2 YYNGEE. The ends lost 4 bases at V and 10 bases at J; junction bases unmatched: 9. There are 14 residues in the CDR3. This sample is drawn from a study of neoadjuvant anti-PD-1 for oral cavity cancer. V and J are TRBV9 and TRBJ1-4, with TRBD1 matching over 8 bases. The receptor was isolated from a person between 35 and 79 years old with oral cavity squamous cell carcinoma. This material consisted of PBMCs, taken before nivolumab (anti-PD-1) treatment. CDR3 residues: CASSSGTGATKLFF. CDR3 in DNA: TGTGCCAGCAGCTCCGGGACAGGAGCGACAAAACTGTTTTTT. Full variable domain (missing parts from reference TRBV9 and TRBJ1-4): DSGVTQTPKHLITATGQRVTLRCSPRSGDLSVYWYQQSLDQGLQFLIQYYNGEERAKGNILERFSAQQFPDLHSELNLSSLELGDSALYFCASSSGTGATKLFFGSGTQLSVL.